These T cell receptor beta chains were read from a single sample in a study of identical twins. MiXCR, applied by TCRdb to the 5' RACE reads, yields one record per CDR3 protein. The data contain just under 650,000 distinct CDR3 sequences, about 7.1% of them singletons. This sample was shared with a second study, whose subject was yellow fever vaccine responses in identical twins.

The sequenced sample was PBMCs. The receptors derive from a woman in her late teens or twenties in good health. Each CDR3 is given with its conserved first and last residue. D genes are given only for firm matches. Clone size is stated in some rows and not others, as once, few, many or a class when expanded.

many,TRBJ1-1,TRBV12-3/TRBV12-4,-,CASSGTTLSAAFF,TGTGCCAGCAGTGGGACGACTCTAAGTGCTGCTTTCTTT
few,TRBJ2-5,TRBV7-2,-,CASSPTHGEETQYF,TGTGCCAGCAGCCCAACCCACGGGGAAGAGACCCAGTACTTC
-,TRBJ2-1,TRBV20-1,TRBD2,CSAESGRTYNEQFF,TGCAGTGCAGAGAGCGGGAGAACCTACAATGAGCAGTTCTTC
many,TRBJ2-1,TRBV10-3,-,CAISIQVPSYNEQFF,TGTGCCATCTCTATTCAGGTGCCCTCCTACAATGAGCAGTTCTTC
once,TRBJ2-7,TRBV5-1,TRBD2,CASSLGAGTTGYEQYF,TGCGCCAGCAGCTTGGGGGCAGGGACTACGGGTTACGAGCAGTACTTC
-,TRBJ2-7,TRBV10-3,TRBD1,CAISPDRASEQYF,TGTGCCATCAGTCCCGACAGGGCGTCGGAGCAGTACTTC
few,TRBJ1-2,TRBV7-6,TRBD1,CASSLASGQGFGYTF,TGTGCCAGCAGCTTAGCGTCGGGACAGGGATTCGGCTACACCTTC
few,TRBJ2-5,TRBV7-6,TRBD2,CASSLAQRELGETQYF,TGTGCCAGCAGCTTGGCCCAGCGGGAGCTAGGGGAGACCCAGTACTTC
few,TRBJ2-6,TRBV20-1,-,CSAIVLGPVFTSGANVLTF,TGCAGTGCCATCGTGTTAGGGCCCGTTTTTACCTCTGGGGCCAACGTCCTGACTTTC
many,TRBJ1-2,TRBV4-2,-,CSSSQEQGRYGYTF,TGTTCCAGCAGCCAGGAACAGGGCCGCTATGGCTACACCTTC
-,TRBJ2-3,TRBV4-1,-,CASSQDGLERADTQYF,TGCGCCAGCAGCCAAGATGGGCTGGAAAGGGCAGATACGCAGTATTTT
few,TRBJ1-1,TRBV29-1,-,CSATGTSTGTEAFF,TGCAGCGCAACCGGGACATCCACGGGGACTGAAGCTTTCTTT
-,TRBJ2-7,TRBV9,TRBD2,CASSPSGTTYEQYF,TGTGCCAGCAGCCCAAGCGGGACCACCTACGAGCAGTACTTC
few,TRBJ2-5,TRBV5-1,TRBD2,CASSFSSGVETQYF,TGCGCCAGCAGCTTCTCTAGCGGGGTAGAGACCCAGTACTTC
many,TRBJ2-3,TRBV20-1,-,CSARVLGGGASDTQYF,TGCAGTGCTAGAGTACTCGGAGGGGGCGCATCGGATACGCAGTATTTT
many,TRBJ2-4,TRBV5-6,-,CASSFPLAKNIQYF,TGTGCCAGCAGCTTTCCCTTAGCCAAAAACATTCAGTACTTC
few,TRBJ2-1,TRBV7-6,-,CASSLGLIHNEQFF,TGTGCCAGCAGCTTAGGACTGATACACAATGAGCAGTTCTTC
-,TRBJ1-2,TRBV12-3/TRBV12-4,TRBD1,CASSFSGQGGYYGYTF,TGTGCCAGCAGTTTTAGTGGACAGGGGGGTTACTATGGCTACACCTTC
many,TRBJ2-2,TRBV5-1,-,CASSKQVSNTGELFF,TGCGCCAGCAGCAAACAGGTTTCGAACACCGGGGAGCTGTTTTTT
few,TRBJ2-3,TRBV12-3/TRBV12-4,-,CASSLRQGSNTQYF,TGTGCCAGCAGTTTAAGGCAGGGGTCAAATACGCAGTATTTT
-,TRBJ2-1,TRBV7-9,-,CASGVGLLNEQFF,TGTGCCAGCGGGGTGGGACTGCTCAATGAGCAGTTCTTC
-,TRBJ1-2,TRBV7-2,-,CASSWTDKYGYTF,TGTGCCAGCAGTTGGACGGATAAATATGGCTACACCTTC
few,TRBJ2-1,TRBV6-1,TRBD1,CASSREGTVNEQFF,TGTGCCAGCAGTCGTGAGGGGACAGTCAATGAGCAGTTCTTC
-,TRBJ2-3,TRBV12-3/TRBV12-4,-,CASSQRPRGDTQYF,TGTGCCAGCAGTCAGCGACCACGGGGAGATACGCAGTATTTT
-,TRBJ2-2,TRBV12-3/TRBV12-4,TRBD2,CASRAGINTGELFF,TGTGCCAGCCGAGCGGGGATAAACACCGGGGAGCTGTTTTTT
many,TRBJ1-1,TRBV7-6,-,CASSFADTTEAFF,TGTGCCAGCAGCTTTGCCGACACCACTGAAGCTTTCTTT
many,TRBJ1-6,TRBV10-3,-,CAISEKNNSPLHF,TGTGCCATCAGTGAGAAAAATAATTCACCCCTCCACTTT
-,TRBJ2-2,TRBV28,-,CASSHPANTGELFF,TGTGCCAGCAGTCACCCAGCGAACACCGGGGAGCTGTTTTTT
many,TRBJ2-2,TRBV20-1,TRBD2,CSLVAGGTGELFF,TGCAGTCTAGTCGCGGGAGGGACCGGGGAGCTGTTTTTT
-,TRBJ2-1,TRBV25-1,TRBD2,CASSWAGLAGYEQFF,TGTGCCAGCAGTTGGGCTGGGCTAGCGGGGTATGAGCAGTTCTTC
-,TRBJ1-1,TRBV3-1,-,CASSQDRENTEAFF,TGTGCCAGCAGCCAAGATAGGGAGAACACTGAAGCTTTCTTT
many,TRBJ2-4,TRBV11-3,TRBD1,CASSADRDGIQYF,TGTGCCAGCAGCGCGGACAGGGACGGCATTCAGTACTTC
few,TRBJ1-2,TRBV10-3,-,CAISESQGRAFGYTF,TGTGCCATCAGTGAGAGTCAAGGCCGTGCTTTTGGCTACACCTTC
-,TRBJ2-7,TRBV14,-,CASSPYGHEQYF,TGTGCCAGCAGCCCCTACGGCCACGAGCAGTACTTC
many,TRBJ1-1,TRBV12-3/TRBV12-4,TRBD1,CASSFRTGNTEAFF,TGTGCCAGCAGTTTTAGGACAGGGAACACTGAAGCTTTCTTT
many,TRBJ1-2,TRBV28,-,CASTPTNNYGYTF,TGTGCCAGCACCCCCACAAATAACTATGGCTACACCTTC
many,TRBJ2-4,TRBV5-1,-,CASSLGQLAKNIQYF,TGCGCCAGCAGCTTGGGACAACTAGCCAAAAACATTCAGTACTTC
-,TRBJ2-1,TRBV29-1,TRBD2,CSVVAGGPFEQFF,TGCAGCGTTGTAGCGGGGGGGCCATTTGAGCAGTTCTTC
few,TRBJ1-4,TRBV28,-,CASSFLGEKLFF,TGTGCCAGCAGTTTCCTTGGTGAAAAACTGTTTTTT
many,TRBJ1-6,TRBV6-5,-,CASSYSTGKHYNSPLHF,TGTGCCAGCAGTTACTCAACGGGGAAGCACTATAATTCACCCCTCCACTTT
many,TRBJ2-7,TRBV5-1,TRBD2,CASSLGTSGDYEQYF,TGCGCCAGCAGCTTGGGGACTAGCGGAGACTACGAGCAGTACTTC
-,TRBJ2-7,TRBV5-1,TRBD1,CASSRTGSVAGYEQYF,TGCGCCAGCAGCAGGACAGGGTCGGTTGCGGGCTACGAGCAGTACTTC
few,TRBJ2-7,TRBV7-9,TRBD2,CASSLAGSREQYF,TGTGCCAGCTCACTAGCGGGAAGCCGCGAGCAGTACTTC
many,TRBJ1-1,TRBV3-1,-,CASSQETGGAEAFF,TGTGCCAGCAGCCAAGAGACAGGAGGGGCTGAAGCTTTCTTT
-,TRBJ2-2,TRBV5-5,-,CARGLGLLTGELFF,TGTGCCAGGGGCTTGGGGCTCCTAACCGGGGAGCTGTTTTTT